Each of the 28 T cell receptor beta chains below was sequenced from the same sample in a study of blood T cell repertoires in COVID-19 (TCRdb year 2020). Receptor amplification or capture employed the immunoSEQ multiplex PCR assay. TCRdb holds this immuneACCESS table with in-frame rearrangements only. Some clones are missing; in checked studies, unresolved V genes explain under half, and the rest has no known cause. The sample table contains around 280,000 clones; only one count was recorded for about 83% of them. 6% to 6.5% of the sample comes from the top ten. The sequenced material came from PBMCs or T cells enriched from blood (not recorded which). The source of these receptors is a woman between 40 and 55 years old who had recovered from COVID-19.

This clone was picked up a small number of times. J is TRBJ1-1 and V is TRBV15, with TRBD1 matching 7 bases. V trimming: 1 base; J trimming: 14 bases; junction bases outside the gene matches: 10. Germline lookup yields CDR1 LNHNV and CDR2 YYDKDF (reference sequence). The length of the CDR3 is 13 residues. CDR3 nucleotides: TGTGCCACCAGCAGAGGGACTCGACAGGGTGGCTTCTTT. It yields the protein CATSRGTRQGGFF.

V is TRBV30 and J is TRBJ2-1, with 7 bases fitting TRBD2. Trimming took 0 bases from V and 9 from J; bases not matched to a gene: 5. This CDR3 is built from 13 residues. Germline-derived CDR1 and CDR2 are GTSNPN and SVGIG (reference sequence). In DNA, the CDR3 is TGTGCCTGGAGTGTGCGGGGGACTATTGAGCAGTTCTTC. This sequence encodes CAWSVRGTIEQFF.

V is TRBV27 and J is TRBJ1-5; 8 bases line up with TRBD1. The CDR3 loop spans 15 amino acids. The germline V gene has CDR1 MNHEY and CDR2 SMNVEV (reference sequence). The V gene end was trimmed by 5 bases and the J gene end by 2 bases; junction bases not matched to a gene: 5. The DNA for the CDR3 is TGTGCCAGCAGTAGAGACAGGGGCGGCAATCAGCCCCAGCATTTT. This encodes CASSRDRGGNQPQHF.

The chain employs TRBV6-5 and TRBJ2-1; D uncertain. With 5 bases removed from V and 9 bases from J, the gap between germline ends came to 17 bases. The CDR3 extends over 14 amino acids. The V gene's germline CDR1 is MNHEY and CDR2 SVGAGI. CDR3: CASSKTRQGSEQFF. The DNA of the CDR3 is TGTGCCAGCAGTAAGACCCGACAAGGCTCTGAGCAGTTCTTC.

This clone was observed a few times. The CDR3 nucleotides read TGTGCCAGCAGCGTTCAGGGGGGCGACGAGACCCAGTACTTC. It codes for CASSVQGGDETQYF. This chain connects TRBV9 to TRBJ2-5, with D possibly being TRBD1 (7 bases). Trimming cost V 2 bases and J 5 bases, with 13 bases left between them. The CDR3 is 14 residues long. Germline V gene lookup returns CDR1 SGDLS and CDR2 YYNGEE.

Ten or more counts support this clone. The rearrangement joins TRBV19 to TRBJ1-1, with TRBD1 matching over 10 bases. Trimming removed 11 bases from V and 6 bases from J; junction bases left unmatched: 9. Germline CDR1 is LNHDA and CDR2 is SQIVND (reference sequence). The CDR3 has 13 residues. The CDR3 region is CAATPGTGAEAFF. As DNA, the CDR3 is TGTGCCGCTACACCCGGGACAGGGGCTGAAGCTTTCTTT.

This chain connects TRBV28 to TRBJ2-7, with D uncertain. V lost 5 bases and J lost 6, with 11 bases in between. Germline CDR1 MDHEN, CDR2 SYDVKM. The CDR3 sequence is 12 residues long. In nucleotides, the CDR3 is TGTGCCAGCAGTCCCGGTACCTCCGAGCAGTACTTC. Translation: CASSPGTSEQYF. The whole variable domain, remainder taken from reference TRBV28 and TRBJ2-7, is DVKVTQSSRYLVKRTGEKVFLECVQDMDHENMFWYRQDPGLGLRLIYFSYDVKMKEKGDIPEGYSVSREKKERFSLILESASTNQTSMYLCASSPGTSEQYFGPGTRLTVT.

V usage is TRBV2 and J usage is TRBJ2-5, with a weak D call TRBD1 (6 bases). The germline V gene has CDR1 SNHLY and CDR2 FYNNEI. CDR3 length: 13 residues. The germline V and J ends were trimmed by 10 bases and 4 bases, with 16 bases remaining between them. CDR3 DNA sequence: TGTGCCAACCGAGGCCCCAGGGGAGAGACCCAGTACTTC. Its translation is CANRGPRGETQYF.

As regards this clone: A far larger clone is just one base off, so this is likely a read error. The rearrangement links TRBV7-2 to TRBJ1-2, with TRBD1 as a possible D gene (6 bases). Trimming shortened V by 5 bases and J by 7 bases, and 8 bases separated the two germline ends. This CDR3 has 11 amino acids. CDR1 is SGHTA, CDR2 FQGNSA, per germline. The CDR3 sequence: CASSTGLGYTF. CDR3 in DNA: TGTGCCAGCAGCACAGGGCTTGGCTACACCTTC. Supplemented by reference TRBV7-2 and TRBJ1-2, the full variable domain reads GAGVSQSPSNKVTEKGKDVELRCDPISGHTALYWYRQSLGQGLEFLIYFQGNSAPDKSGLPSDRFSAERTGGSVSTLTIQRTQQEDSAVYLCASSTGLGYTFGSGTRLTVV.

The CDR3, as DNA: TGTGCCAGCAGTTACTCGAGAGGGACTAACAATGAGCAGTTCTTC. Translated: CASSYSRGTNNEQFF. V usage is TRBV6-2 or TRBV6-3 and J usage is TRBJ2-1; 7 nucleotides agree with TRBD2. V was pared by 0 bases and J by 5 bases, with 4 bases of the junction left unmatched. Germline CDR1 MNHEY, CDR2 SVGEGT. The CDR3 spans 15 residues.

In nucleotides, the CDR3 is TGTGCCAGCAGTTTCGGGGGGGCGGCGGTCACCGGGGAGCTGTTTTTT. Amino acids: CASSFGGAAVTGELFF. The chain has TRBV28 and TRBJ2-2; the match to TRBD2 covers 8 bases. J lost 4 bases, V lost 3 bases, and 7 bases had no gene match. Germline lookup yields CDR1 MDHEN and CDR2 SYDVKM. The CDR3 runs 16 residues.

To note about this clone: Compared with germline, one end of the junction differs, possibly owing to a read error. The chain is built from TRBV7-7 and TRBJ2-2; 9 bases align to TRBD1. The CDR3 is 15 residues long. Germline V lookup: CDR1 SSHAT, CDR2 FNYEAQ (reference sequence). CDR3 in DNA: TGTGCTAGCAGCAGGACAGGGGTTTTATCCGGGGAGCTGTTTTTT. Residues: CASSRTGVLSGELFF.

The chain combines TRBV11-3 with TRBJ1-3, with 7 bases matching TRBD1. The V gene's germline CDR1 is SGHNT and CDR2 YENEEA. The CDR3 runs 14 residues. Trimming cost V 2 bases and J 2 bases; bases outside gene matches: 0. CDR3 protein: CASSLTGAGNTIYF. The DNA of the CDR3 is TGTGCCAGCAGCTTAACAGGGGCTGGAAACACCATATATTTT.

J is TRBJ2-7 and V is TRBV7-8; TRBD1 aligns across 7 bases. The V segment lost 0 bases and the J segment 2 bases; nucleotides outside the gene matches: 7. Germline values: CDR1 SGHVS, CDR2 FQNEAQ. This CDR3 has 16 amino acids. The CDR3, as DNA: TGTGCCAGCAGCTTAGCCGGACAGGTTTCGACCTACGAGCAGTACTTC. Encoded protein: CASSLAGQVSTYEQYF.

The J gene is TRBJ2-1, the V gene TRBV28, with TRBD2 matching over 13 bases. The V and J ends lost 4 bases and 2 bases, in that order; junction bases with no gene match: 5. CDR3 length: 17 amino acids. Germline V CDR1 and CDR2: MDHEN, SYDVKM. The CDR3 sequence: CASSSATSGRAYNEQFF. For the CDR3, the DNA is TGTGCCAGCAGTTCCGCTACTAGCGGGAGGGCCTACAATGAGCAGTTCTTC.

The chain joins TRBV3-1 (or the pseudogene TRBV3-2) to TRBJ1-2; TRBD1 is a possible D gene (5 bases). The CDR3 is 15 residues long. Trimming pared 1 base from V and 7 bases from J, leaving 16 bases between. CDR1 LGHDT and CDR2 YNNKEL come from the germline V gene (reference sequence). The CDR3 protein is CASSQGFVGAVGYTF. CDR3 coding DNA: TGTGCCAGCAGCCAAGGGTTCGTAGGGGCGGTTGGCTACACCTTC.

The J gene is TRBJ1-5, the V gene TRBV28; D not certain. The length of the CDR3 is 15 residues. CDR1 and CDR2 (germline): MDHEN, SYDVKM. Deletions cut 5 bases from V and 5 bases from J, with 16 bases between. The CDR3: CASSLPILAYQPQHF. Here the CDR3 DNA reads TGTGCCAGCAGTCTCCCGATTTTGGCTTATCAGCCCCAGCATTTT.

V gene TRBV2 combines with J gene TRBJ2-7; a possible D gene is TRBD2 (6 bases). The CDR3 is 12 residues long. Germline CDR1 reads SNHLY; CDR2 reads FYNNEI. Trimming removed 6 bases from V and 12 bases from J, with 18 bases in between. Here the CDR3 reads CASSELGEAGYF. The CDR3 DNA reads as TGTGCCAGCAGCGAACTAGGGGAGGCCGGGTACTTC.

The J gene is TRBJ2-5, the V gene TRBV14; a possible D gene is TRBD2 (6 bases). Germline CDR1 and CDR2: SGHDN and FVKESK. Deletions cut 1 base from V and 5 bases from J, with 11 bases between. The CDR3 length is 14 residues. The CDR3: CASSQGRGIETQYF. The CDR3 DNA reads TGTGCCAGCAGCCAAGGGAGGGGAATTGAGACCCAGTACTTC.

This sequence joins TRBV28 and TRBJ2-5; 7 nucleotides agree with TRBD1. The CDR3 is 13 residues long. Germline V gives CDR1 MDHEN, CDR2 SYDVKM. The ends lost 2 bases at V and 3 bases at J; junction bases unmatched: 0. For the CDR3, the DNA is TGTGCCAGCAGTTTAGGGACAGAAGAGACCCAGTACTTC. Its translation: CASSLGTEETQYF. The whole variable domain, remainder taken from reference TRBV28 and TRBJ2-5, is DVKVTQSSRYLVKRTGEKVFLECVQDMDHENMFWYRQDPGLGLRLIYFSYDVKMKEKGDIPEGYSVSREKKERFSLILESASTNQTSMYLCASSLGTEETQYFGPGTRLLVL.

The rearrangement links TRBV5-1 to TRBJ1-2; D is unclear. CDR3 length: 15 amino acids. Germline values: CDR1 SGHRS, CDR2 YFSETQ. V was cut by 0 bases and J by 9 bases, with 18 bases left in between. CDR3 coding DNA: TGCGCCAGCAGCTTGGCAGGTGCCCTAACTTTGAGCTACACCTTC. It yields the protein CASSLAGALTLSYTF.

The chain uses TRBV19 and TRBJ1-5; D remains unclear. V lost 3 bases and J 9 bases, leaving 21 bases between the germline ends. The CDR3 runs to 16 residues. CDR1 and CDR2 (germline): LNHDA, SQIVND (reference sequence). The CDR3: CASSMRQTRGQWPQHF. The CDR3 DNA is TGTGCCAGTAGTATGAGGCAGACCCGGGGTCAATGGCCCCAGCATTTT.

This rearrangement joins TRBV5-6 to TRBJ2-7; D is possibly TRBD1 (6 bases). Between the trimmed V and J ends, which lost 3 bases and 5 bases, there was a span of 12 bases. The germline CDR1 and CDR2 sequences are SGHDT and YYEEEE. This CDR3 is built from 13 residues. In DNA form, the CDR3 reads TGTGCCAGCAGCTCCCAGGGGTACCACGAGCAGTACTTC. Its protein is CASSSQGYHEQYF.

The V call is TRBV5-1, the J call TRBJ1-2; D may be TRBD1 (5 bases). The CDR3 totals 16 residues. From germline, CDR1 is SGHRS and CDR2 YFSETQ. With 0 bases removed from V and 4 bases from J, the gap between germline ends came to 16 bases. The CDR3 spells CASSLAETAAPYGYTF. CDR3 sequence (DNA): TGCGCCAGCAGCTTGGCTGAGACAGCCGCCCCCTATGGCTACACCTTC.

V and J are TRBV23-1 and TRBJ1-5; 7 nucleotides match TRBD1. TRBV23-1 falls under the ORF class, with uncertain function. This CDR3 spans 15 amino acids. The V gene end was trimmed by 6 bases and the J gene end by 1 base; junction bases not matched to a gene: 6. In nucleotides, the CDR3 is TGCGCCAGCAGACGGTGGGACAGCAGCAATCAGCCCCAGCATTTT. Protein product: CASRRWDSSNQPQHF.

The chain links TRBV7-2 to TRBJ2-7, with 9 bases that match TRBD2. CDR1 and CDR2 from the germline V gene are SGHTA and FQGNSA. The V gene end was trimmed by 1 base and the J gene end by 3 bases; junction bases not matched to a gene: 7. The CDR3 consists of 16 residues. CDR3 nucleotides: TGTGCCAGCAGCTTAGAATGGACTAGCGCTAACTACGAGCAGTACTTC. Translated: CASSLEWTSANYEQYF.

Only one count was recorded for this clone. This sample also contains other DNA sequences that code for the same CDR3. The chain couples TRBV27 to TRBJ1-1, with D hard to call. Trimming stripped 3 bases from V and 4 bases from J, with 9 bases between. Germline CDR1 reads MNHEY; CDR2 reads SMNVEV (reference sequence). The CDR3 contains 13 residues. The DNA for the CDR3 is TGTGCCAGCAGTTTTCGTCGGGGCACTGAAGCTTTCTTT. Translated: CASSFRRGTEAFF.

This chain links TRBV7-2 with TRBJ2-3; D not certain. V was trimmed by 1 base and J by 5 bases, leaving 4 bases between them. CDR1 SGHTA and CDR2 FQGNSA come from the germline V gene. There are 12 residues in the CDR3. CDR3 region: CASSLGLDTQYF. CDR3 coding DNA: TGTGCCAGCAGCTTAGGGCTAGATACGCAGTATTTT.